This T cell receptor beta chain was recorded in a study of T cells after yellow fever vaccination. The study's findings and limits: Researchers cautioned that FACS-sorted repertoires could harbor abundant clonotypes contaminating from the bulk population. Booster sampling recovered most clones from primary vaccination (under 98% CD4, roughly 86% CD8). Secondary responses were weaker yet peaked faster, day 5 versus 15.

This clonotype was seen repeatedly, ten times or more. Its target is not known. Looked up from germline, CDR1 is DFQATT and CDR2 is SNEGSKA (reference sequence). Trimming took 6 bases from V and 1 from J, leaving 16 bases between them. The CDR3 contains 15 residues. 5'RACE template switching generated TCR cDNA, adding a universal primer site and UMIs. TCRdb reanalysed the 5' RACE reads using MiXCR and keeps one entry per CDR3 protein. The table records 230,000 or so distinct CDR3 sequences, about 3.7% of them present only once. The chain is built from TRBV20-1 and TRBJ2-1; D is possibly TRBD1 (6 bases). Material: PBMCs, obtained 15 days after the yellow fever booster vaccination. The source is a man between 18 and 29 years old who received the YFV17D yellow fever vaccine. CDR3 sequence: CSAPRTANSYNEQFF. As DNA, the CDR3 is TGCAGTGCCCCACGGACAGCCAATTCCTACAATGAGCAGTTCTTC.